Below, one T cell receptor beta chain is given with its context. The target of this receptor is not known. No per-base quality is available; no much larger clone lies one base away. TCRbeta CDR3 regions were amplified from genomic DNA by means of the immunoSEQ Assay, a bias-controlled multiplex PCR. The original methods were these. Within the assay, amplification of reference gene primers was used to estimate how many nucleated cells each sample contained. To quantify the absolute abundance of each unique TCRbeta CDR3 rearrangement, sequence reads were collapsed and filtered. For each sample, productive Simpson clonality was calculated by taking the square root of Simpson's diversity index across productive rearrangements. TCRdb retrieved this table from immuneACCESS and kept in-frame rearrangements only. Not all clones are present; in checked studies, unresolved V genes account for under half, and no reason is known for the remainder. D and trimming come from the DNA, and the V and J calls and clone size come from that table. In this sample the table shows approximately 160,000 clones, around 82% of which occur a single time. The ten top clones hold approximately 1.2% of the sample.

There are 15 amino acids in the CDR3, from cysteine to phenylalanine inclusive. Solely the CDR3 DNA is kept, with 45 bases framed from the first base. V drops 2 bases and J drops 2 bases, leaving 13 bases in between. Looking up the germline V gene (reference sequence) yields CDR1 SEHNR and CDR2 FQNEAQ. A second Seattle source provided samples from volunteer blood donors who had recovered from COVID-19. Each collaborating institution followed its own protocols to collect whole blood in K2EDTA tubes. Collaborator samples were shipped for TCRbeta analysis as frozen whole blood, isolated PBMCs, or DNA extracted from either sample type. The source of the sample is a study of blood T cell repertoires in COVID-19 (TCRdb year 2020). Regarding the research as a whole: The collaborator samples originated in the United States, Italy and Spain and spanned the acute and convalescent phases of COVID-19. The prospective study material was composed of cDNA or gDNA derived from T cells, B-cell-depleted T cells, or PBMCs. Subjects who had been exposed to COVID-19, were actively infected with it, or had recovered from it provided the deeply sampled blood TCRbeta repertoires that made up the dataset. The repertoires were released in a freely available public database meant as a resource for research on the immune response to SARS-CoV-2. The samples were drawn from two sources: the first 160 participants of the ongoing ImmuneRACE study, and 950 to 1,500 subjects contributed by 6 global collaborators. Sample metadata almost always included a de-identified subject ID, COVID-19 status, age in years and sex. Where HLA class I and class II types were available, the types were taken from metadata supplied by the sample provider, not from assay-based typing.

On the study overall, not on this receptor specifically: Clinical and demographic metadata were provided uncurated, with the amount varying by source and participant.

The sample consisted of peripheral blood. The rearrangement combines TRBV7-9 with TRBJ2-7; the D region possibly corresponds to TRBD1 (6 bases align). The clonotype comes from a man in his sixties who had recovered from COVID-19. CDR3 loop: CASSLTARGTYEQYF. The sequenced DNA is TGTGCCAGCAGCTTAACCGCCAGGGGTACCTACGAGCAGTACTTC.